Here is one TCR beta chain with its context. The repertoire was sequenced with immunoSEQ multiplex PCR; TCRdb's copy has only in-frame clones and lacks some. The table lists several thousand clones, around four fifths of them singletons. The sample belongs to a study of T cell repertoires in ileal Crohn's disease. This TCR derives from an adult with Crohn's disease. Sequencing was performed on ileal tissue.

CDR3 nucleotide sequence: TGCGCCAGCAGCCTAACTAGCGGGGGACCCAGCTCCTACGAGCAGTACTTC. This gives the protein CASSLTSGGPSSYEQYF. V usage is TRBV5-1 and J usage is TRBJ2-5; 11 bases align to TRBD2. The J call could be wrong; TRBJ2-7 is a better fit for the DNA end. The CDR3 contains 17 residues. In germline, CDR1 is SGHRS, CDR2 YFSETQ.